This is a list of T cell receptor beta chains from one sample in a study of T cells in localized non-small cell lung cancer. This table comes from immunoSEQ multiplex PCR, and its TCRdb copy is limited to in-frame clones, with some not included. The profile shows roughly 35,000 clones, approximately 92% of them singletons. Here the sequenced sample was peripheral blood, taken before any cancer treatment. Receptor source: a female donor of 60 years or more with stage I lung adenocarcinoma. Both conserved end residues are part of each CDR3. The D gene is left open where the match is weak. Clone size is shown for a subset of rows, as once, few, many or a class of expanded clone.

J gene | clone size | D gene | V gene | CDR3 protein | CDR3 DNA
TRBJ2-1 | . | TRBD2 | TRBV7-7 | CASSSRTSGAFNEQFF | TGTGCCAGCAGCTCCCGGACTAGCGGGGCCTTCAATGAGCAGTTCTTC
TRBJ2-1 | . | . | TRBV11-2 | CASRRSRAGPYDEQFF | TGTGCCAGCAGACGGAGTAGGGCAGGACCTTACGATGAGCAGTTCTTC
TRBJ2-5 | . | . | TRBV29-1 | CSVAGQPQETQYF | TGCAGCGTCGCCGGACAGCCCCAAGAGACCCAGTACTTC
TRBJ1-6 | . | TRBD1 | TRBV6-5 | CASSRGQGGSPLHF | TGTGCCAGCAGCCGGGGACAGGGTGGATCACCCCTCCACTTT
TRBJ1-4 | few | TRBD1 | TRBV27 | CASSFRGQTNEKLFF | TGTGCCAGCAGTTTCCGGGGACAGACGAATGAAAAACTGTTTTTT
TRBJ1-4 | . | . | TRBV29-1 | CSVRGYGIREKLFF | TGCAGCGTGAGGGGATATGGAATTCGTGAAAAACTGTTTTTT
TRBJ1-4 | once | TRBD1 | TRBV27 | CASSKEQGQVNEKLFF | TGTGCCAGCAGCAAAGAACAGGGACAGGTTAATGAAAAACTGTTTTTT
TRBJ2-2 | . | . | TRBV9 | CASTGSSVATGELFF | TGTGCCAGCACCGGGAGTAGCGTCGCCACCGGGGAGCTGTTTTTT
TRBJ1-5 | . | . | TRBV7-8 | CASSSPEENSNQPQHF | TGTGCCAGCAGCTCCCCGGAGGAGAATAGCAATCAGCCCCAGCATTTT
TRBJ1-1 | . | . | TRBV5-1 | CASSLGPEEPEAFF | TGCGCCAGCAGCTTGGGCCCTGAAGAACCAGAAGCTTTCTTT
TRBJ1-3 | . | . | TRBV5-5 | CASSLRGVFGNTIYF | TGTGCCAGCAGCTTAAGAGGGGTATTCGGAAACACCATATATTTT
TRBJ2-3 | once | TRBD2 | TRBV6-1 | CASSGASVTRLAGGTDTQYF | TGTGCCAGCAGTGGGGCCTCCGTTACGCGACTAGCGGGGGGGACAGATACGCAGTATTTT
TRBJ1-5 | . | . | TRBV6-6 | CASSLASAGEQPQHF | TGTGCCAGCAGCCTCGCTTCCGCGGGGGAACAGCCCCAGCATTTT
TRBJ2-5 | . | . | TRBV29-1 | CSVDRHQETQYF | TGCAGCGTTGACAGGCACCAAGAGACCCAGTACTTC
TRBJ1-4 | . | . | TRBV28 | CASSFTGLNEKLFF | TGTGCCAGCAGTTTCACAGGGCTTAATGAAAAACTGTTTTTT
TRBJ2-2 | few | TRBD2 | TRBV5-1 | CASSLFGGEAGELFF | TGCGCCAGCAGCCTGTTCGGGGGGGAAGCCGGGGAGCTGTTTTTT
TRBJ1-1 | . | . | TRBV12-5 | CASGLGEGRNTEAFF | TGTGCTAGTGGTTTGGGAGAGGGGCGGAATACTGAAGCTTTCTTT
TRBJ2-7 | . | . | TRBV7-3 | CASSQEGYVKQYF | TGTGCCAGCAGTCAGGAGGGGTATGTCAAGCAGTACTTC
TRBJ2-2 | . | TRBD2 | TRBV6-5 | CASSYTASGDTGELFF | TGTGCCAGCAGTTACACAGCTAGCGGGGACACCGGGGAGCTGTTTTTT
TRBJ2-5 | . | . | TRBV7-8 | CASSPRWGSQETQYF | TGTGCCAGCAGCCCAAGATGGGGTAGCCAAGAGACCCAGTACTTC
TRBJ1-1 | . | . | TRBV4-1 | CASSQDLFGGEAFF | TGCGCCAGCAGCCAAGATCTATTTGGTGGCGAAGCTTTCTTT
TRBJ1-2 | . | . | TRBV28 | CASSARRLSRGYTF | TGTGCCAGCAGTGCGAGACGACTAAGTCGTGGCTACACCTTC
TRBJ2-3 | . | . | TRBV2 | CASTLQGRDLDTQYF | TGTGCCAGCACCCTGCAGGGTCGGGATTTAGATACGCAGTATTTT
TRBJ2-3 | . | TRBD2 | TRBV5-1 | CASSAGGADTQYF | TGCGCCAGCAGCGCCGGGGGGGCGGATACGCAGTATTTT
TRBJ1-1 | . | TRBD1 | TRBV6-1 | CASREDRLLNTEAFF | TGTGCCAGCAGGGAGGACAGGCTTCTGAACACTGAAGCTTTCTTT
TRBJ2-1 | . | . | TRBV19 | CASSIKRGSLSYNEQFF | TGTGCCAGTAGTATAAAGAGGGGCAGTCTTTCCTACAATGAGCAGTTCTTC
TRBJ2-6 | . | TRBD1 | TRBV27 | CASNTRGSAGANVLTF | TGTGCCAGCAATACCAGGGGGTCGGCTGGGGCCAACGTCCTGACTTTC
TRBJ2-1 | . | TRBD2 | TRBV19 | CASSIGSLAFSYNEQFF | TGTGCCAGTAGTATAGGGTCACTAGCGTTCTCCTACAATGAGCAGTTCTTC
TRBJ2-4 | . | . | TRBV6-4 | CASLNPLKIAGKTLNIQYF | TGTGCCAGCTTAAACCCCCTCAAGATCGCCGGGAAGACACTAAACATTCAGTACTTC
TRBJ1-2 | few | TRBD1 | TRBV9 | CASSARQGLGGYTF | TGTGCCAGCAGCGCCCGACAGGGTCTGGGAGGCTACACCTTC
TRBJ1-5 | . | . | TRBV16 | CASSQVGVQPQHF | TGTGCCAGCAGCCAAGTTGGGGTTCAGCCCCAGCATTTT
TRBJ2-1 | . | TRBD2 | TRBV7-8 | CASSLAPGLGSNEQFF | TGTGCCAGCAGCTTAGCGCCGGGACTAGGGTCCAATGAGCAGTTCTTC
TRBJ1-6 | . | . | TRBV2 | CASQPLRVGNSPLHF | TGTGCCAGTCAGCCCCTCAGGGTCGGTAATTCACCCCTCCACTTT
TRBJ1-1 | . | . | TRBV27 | CASSSAGMNTEAFF | TGTGCCAGCAGTTCGGCAGGGATGAACACTGAAGCTTTCTTT
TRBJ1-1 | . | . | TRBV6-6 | CASKQYEAFF | TGTGCCAGCAAACAGTATGAAGCTTTCTTT
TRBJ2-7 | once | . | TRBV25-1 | CASSEYTEVGEQYF | TGTGCCAGCAGTGAATATACCGAGGTAGGCGAGCAGTACTTC
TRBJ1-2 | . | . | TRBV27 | CASSTRGDGYTF | TGTGCCAGCAGTACCCGGGGGGATGGCTACACCTTC
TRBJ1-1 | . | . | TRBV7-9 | CASSSERGARDEAFF | TGTGCCAGCAGCTCCGAGAGGGGGGCAAGGGATGAAGCTTTCTTT